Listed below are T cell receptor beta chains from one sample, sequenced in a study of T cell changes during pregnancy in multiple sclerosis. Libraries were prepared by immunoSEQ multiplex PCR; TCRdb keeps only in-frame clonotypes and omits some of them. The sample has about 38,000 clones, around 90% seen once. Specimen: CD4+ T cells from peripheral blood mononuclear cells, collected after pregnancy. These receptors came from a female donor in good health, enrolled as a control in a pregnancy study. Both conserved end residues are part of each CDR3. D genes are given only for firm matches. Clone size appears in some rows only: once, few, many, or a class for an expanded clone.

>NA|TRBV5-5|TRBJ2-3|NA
CASSFEGGARADTQYF
TGTGCCAGCAGCTTCGAAGGGGGGGCGAGGGCAGATACGCAGTATTTT
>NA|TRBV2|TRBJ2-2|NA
CASSEKGLANTGELFF
TGTGCCAGCAGTGAAAAGGGACTCGCGAACACCGGGGAGCTGTTTTTT
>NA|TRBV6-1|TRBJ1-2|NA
CASRRRGAYDYGYTF
TGTGCCAGCAGGCGCCGGGGGGCGTATGACTATGGCTACACCTTC
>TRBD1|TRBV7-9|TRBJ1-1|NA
CASSPDRGSRLNTEAFF
TGTGCCAGCAGTCCGGACAGGGGATCACGCCTGAACACTGAAGCTTTCTTT
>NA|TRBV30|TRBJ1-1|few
CAWSVRESFSAFF
TGTGCCTGGAGTGTACGTGAGAGTTTCTCGGCTTTCTTT
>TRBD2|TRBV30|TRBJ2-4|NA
CAWSAGLAGKIQYF
TGTGCCTGGAGCGCGGGACTAGCGGGGAAGATTCAGTACTTC
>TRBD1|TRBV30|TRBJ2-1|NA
CAWGRQGNEQFF
TGTGCCTGGGGGAGACAGGGCAATGAGCAGTTCTTC
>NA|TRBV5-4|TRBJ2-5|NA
CASSSGRAQETQYF
TGTGCCAGCAGCTCCGGCAGGGCACAAGAGACCCAGTACTTC
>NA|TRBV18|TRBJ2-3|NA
CASSPPNPGHPTDTQYF
TGTGCCAGCTCACCACCTAACCCCGGACACCCGACAGATACGCAGTATTTT
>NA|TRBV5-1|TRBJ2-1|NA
CASSLESGVINEQFF
TGCGCCAGCAGCTTGGAGTCAGGGGTGATCAATGAGCAGTTCTTC
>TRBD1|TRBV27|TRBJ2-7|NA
CASSRSPGQGTYEQYF
TGTGCCAGCAGTCGTAGTCCGGGACAGGGGACTTACGAGCAGTACTTC
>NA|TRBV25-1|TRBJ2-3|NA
CASSRGSTDTQYF
TGTGCCAGCAGTCGGGGGTCCACAGATACGCAGTATTTT
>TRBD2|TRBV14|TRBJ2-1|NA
CASSPRLAFNEQFF
TGTGCCAGCAGCCCCCGACTAGCGTTCAATGAGCAGTTCTTC
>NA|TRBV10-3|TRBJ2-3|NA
CAISETSGTDTQYF
TGTGCCATCAGTGAGACCTCAGGCACAGATACGCAGTATTTT
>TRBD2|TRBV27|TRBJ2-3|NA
CASSFGGRGTDTQYF
TGTGCCAGCAGTTTCGGCGGGAGGGGCACAGATACGCAGTATTTT
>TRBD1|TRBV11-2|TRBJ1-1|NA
CASSPGQGAMTEAFF
TGTGCCAGCAGCCCTGGACAGGGGGCTATGACTGAAGCTTTCTTT
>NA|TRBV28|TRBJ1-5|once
CASKGENQPQHF
TGTGCCAGCAAGGGGGAAAATCAGCCCCAGCATTTT
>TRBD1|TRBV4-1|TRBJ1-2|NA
CASSQVTGTPGGGYTF
TGCGCCAGCAGCCAAGTGACGGGGACGCCAGGGGGTGGCTACACCTTC
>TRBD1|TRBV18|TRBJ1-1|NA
CASSPGQGNTEAFF
TGTGCCAGCTCACCTGGACAGGGTAACACTGAAGCTTTCTTT
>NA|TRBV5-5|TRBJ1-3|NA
CASSLRQGGNTIYF
TGTGCCAGCAGCTTGCGTCAGGGGGGAAACACCATATATTTT
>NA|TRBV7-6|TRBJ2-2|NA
CASSLVEGTGELFF
TGTGCCAGCAGCTTAGTGGAGGGCACCGGGGAGCTGTTTTTT
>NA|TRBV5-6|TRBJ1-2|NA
CASSLAVESNYGYTF
TGTGCCAGCAGCTTGGCCGTGGAGTCCAACTATGGCTACACCTTC
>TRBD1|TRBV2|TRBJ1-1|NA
CASSYRQGSPNTEAFF
TGTGCCAGCAGCTACCGACAGGGCTCACCGAACACTGAAGCTTTCTTT
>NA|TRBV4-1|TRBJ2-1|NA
CASSRGLNNEQFF
TGCGCCAGCAGCCGCGGACTGAACAATGAGCAGTTCTTC
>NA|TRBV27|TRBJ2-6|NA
CASSFRETGANVLTF
TGTGCCAGCAGTTTTCGCGAGACTGGGGCCAACGTCCTGACTTTC
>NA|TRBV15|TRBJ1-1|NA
CATSLETWNTEAFF
TGTGCCACCTCTTTGGAGACCTGGAACACTGAAGCTTTCTTT
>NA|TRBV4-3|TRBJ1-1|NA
CASSQDAGLTEAFF
TGCGCCAGCAGCCAAGATGCAGGGCTCACTGAAGCTTTCTTT
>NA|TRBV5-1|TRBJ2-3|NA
CASSLGQVTDTQYF
TGCGCCAGCAGCCTGGGGCAGGTCACAGATACGCAGTATTTT
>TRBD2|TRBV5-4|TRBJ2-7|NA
CASNLAGAGYEQYF
TGTGCCAGCAACCTAGCGGGAGCTGGCTACGAGCAGTACTTC
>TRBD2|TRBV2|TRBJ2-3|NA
CASSEFAGVVTDTQYF
TGTGCCAGCAGTGAATTCGCGGGAGTAGTCACAGATACGCAGTATTTT
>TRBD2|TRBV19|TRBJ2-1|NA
CASRNPSGGLRNEQFF
TGTGCCAGTAGGAACCCTAGCGGGGGCCTGAGGAATGAGCAGTTCTTC
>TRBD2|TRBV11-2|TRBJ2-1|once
CASSLTPSGWIDEQFF
TGTGCCAGCAGCTTAACGCCTAGCGGGTGGATAGATGAGCAGTTCTTC
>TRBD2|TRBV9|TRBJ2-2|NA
CASSASLLAGVTGELFF
TGTGCCAGCAGCGCGTCCTTACTAGCGGGTGTTACCGGGGAGCTGTTTTTT
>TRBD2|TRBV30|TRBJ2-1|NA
CAWRVSGGTYNEQFF
TGTGCCTGGAGGGTTAGCGGGGGCACCTACAATGAGCAGTTCTTC
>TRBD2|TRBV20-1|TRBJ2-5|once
CSARDTLAEYF
TGCAGTGCTAGAGATACGCTAGCGGAGTACTTC
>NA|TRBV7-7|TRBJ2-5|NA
CASSNAGGGETQYF
TGTGCCAGCAGCAACGCAGGGGGAGGAGAGACCCAGTACTTC
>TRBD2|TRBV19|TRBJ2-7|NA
CASSLGLADEQYF
TGTGCCAGTAGTCTGGGACTAGCCGACGAGCAGTACTTC
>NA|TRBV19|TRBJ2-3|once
CASSIQDRDTDTQYF
TGTGCCAGTAGTATTCAGGATAGAGACACAGATACGCAGTATTTT
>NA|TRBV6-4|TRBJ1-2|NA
CASSDGGGYTF
TGTGCCAGCAGTGACGGGGGCGGCTACACCTTC
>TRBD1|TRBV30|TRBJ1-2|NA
CAWSGGQENYGYTF
TGTGCCTGGAGTGGGGGACAGGAAAACTATGGCTACACCTTC
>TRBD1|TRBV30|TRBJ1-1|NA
CASHRTGKNMRTEAFF
TGTGCCTCCCACCGGACAGGGAAGAACATGAGGACTGAAGCTTTCTTT
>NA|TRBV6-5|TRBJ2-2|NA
CASRGGNTGELFF
TGTGCCAGTAGAGGAGGAAACACCGGGGAGCTGTTTTTT
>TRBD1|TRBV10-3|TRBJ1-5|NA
CAISEPDRGRGDQPQHF
TGTGCCATCAGTGAGCCGGACAGGGGACGGGGCGATCAGCCCCAGCATTTT
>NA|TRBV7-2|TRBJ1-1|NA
CASSFRAGIEAFF
TGTGCCAGCAGCTTTCGGGCCGGGATTGAAGCTTTCTTT
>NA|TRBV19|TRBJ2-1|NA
CASRAGLYNEQFF
TGTGCCAGTCGGGCGGGGTTGTACAATGAGCAGTTCTTC
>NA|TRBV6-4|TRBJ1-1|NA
CASSASGGGPEAFF
TGTGCCAGCAGTGCCTCGGGAGGGGGGCCTGAAGCTTTCTTT
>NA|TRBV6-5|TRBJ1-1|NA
CASSLDGRRGGFF
TGTGCCAGCAGCCTCGACGGCCGGAGAGGTGGTTTCTTT
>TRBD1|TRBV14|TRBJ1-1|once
CASSHRRAGTGGNTEAFF
TGTGCCAGCAGCCATAGAAGAGCCGGGACAGGGGGGAACACTGAAGCTTTCTTT
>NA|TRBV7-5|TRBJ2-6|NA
CARRRRDRGRISGANVLTF
TGTGCCAGAAGACGCCGGGACAGGGGGCGGATCTCTGGGGCCAACGTCCTGACTTTC
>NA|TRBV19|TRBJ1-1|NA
CASSSGRLNTEAFF
TGTGCCAGTAGTAGTGGCAGGTTGAACACTGAAGCTTTCTTT
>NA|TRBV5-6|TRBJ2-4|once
CASSLVGAQAKNIQYF
TGTGCCAGCAGCTTGGTTGGGGCCCAAGCCAAAAACATTCAGTACTTC
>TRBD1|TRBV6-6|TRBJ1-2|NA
CASSVTGGESYGYTF
TGTGCCAGCAGTGTGACAGGGGGCGAAAGCTATGGCTACACCTTC
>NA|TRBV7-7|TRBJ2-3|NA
CASSSGGTAADTQYF
TGTGCCAGCAGCTCCGGAGGGACGGCCGCAGATACGCAGTATTTT
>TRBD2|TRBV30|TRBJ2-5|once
CAWSGGLAGAGETQYF
TGTGCCTGGAGTGGCGGATTAGCGGGAGCTGGAGAGACCCAGTACTTC